Included here is one TCR beta chain sequence, with context. What it binds is unknown. V was clipped by 6 bases and J by 6 bases, with 12 bases between them. The CDR3 runs 13 residues. Germline CDR1 is SGHTA and CDR2 is FQGNSA. This record comes from a study of cytomegalovirus exposure and HLA in healthy donors. For the study at large: The approximately 100 million unique TCR beta sequences, from 150 million to 200 million T cells, were found by an earlier analysis. Overall study findings and caveats: An observed cluster of highly shared sequence variants was recorded as a likely sequencing artifact.

The primer mix had 60 Vbeta and 13 Jbeta primers. Original processing methods: Counted up in a later analysis, unique TCR beta chains came to approximately 83 million, with some 9.9 million shared. Here immunoSEQ multiplex PCR was the method, and the copy in TCRdb shows in-frame clones only, minus some. V, J and clone size reflect that table, while D and trimming were determined from the DNA. The sample lists roughly 140,000 clones; around four fifths were seen once. Sequencing was performed on PBMCs. V is TRBV7-2 and J is TRBJ1-5, with D uncertain. The sequence was obtained from a male donor in good health and CMV-seronegative. CDR3 coding DNA: TGTGCCAGCAGTCCAAACCCCGGTCAGCCCCAGCATTTT. Encoded protein: CASSPNPGQPQHF. Looking up the rest from reference TRBV7-2 and TRBJ1-5 gives the full variable domain: GAGVSQSPSNKVTEKGKDVELRCDPISGHTALYWYRQSLGQGLEFLIYFQGNSAPDKSGLPSDRFSAERTGGSVSTLTIQRTQQEDSAVYLCASSPNPGQPQHFGDGTRLSIL.